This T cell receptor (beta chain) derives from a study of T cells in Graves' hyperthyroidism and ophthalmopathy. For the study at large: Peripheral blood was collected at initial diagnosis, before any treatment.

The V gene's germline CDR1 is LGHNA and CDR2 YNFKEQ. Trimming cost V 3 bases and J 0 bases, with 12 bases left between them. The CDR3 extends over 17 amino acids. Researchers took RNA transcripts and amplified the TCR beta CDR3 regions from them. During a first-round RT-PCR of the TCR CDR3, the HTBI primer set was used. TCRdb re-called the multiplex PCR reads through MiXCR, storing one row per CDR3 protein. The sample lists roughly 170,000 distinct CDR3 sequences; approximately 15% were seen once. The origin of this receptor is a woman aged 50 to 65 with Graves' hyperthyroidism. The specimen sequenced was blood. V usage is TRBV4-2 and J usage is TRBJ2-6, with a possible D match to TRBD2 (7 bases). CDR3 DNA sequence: TGTGCCAGCAGCCACCAGGGGAGGGTCTCTGGGGCCAACGTCCTGACTTTC. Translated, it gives CASSHQGRVSGANVLTF.